The 12 T cell receptor beta chains presented below share a single source sample, sequenced in a study of T cell responses to AZD1222 COVID-19 vaccine. Libraries were prepared by immunoSEQ multiplex PCR; TCRdb keeps only in-frame clonotypes and omits some of them. The sample lists just over 150,000 clones, about nine tenths occurring once. The material was peripheral blood, obtained on day 0 of AZD1222 vaccination. These receptors all stem from an adult in good health.

The rearrangement joins TRBV6-4 to TRBJ1-5; D may be TRBD1 (6 bases). V was shortened by 7 bases and J by 0 bases, with 22 bases between the two germline ends. The germline CDR1 and CDR2 sequences are MRHNA and SNTAGT. There are 18 residues in the CDR3. CDR3 loop: CASIIKVGHLYSNQPQHF. The CDR3 DNA is TGTGCCAGCATCATTAAAGTGGGACACTTATATAGCAATCAGCCCCAGCATTTT.

This chain uses TRBV7-3 with TRBJ2-3, with TRBD1 as a possible D gene (6 bases). V lost 6 bases and J 3 bases, leaving 16 bases between the germline ends. This CDR3 comprises 15 residues. Per the germline V gene, CDR1 is SGHTA and CDR2 is FQGTGA. The CDR3 nucleotides read TGTGCCAGCAGTCCGTTGGGCAGGGGAACAGATACGCAGTATTTT. It encodes CASSPLGRGTDTQYF. Looking up the rest from reference TRBV7-3 and TRBJ2-3 gives the full variable domain: GAGVSQTPSNKVTEKGKYVELRCDPISGHTALYWYRQSLGQGPEFLIYFQGTGAADDSGLPNDRFFAVRPEGSVSTLKIQRTERGDSAVYLCASSPLGRGTDTQYFGPGTRLTVL.

This clone appeared a few times. The rearrangement links TRBV5-1 to TRBJ2-5; D ambiguous. V lost 0 bases, J lost 2 bases, and 8 bases lay in between. CDR3 size: 14 residues. Germline assignment: CDR1 SGHRS and CDR2 YFSETQ. CDR3 region: CASSLGALQETQYF. The CDR3 coding sequence is TGCGCCAGCAGCTTGGGGGCATTACAAGAGACCCAGTACTTC.

The chain links TRBV5-1 to TRBJ1-3, with 7 bases aligning to TRBD1. The CDR3 sequence is 15 residues long. Germline V gene sequence: CDR1 SGHRS, CDR2 YFSETQ. V dropped 4 bases and J dropped 4; count of bases not matched to a gene: 8. As DNA, the CDR3 is TGCGCCAGCAGCAGGAGTCCGGGACAGGGAAACACCATATATTTT. Translating it yields CASSRSPGQGNTIYF.

The rearrangement joins TRBV28 to TRBJ1-5; TRBD1 matches 8 bases. The trim removed 11 bases at V and 4 bases at J, leaving 7 bases unmatched. The CDR3 has 13 residues. Germline values: CDR1 MDHEN, CDR2 SYDVKM. The chain's CDR3 is CASWTGMNQPQHF. The CDR3 DNA follows: TGTGCCTCATGGACAGGGATGAATCAGCCCCAGCATTTT.

V and J are TRBV4-3 and TRBJ2-7, with D unresolved. In germline, CDR1 is LGHNA, CDR2 YSLEER. The length of the CDR3 is 14 residues. V lost 2 bases and J lost 0, with 8 bases in between. CDR3 residues: CASSQWGSSYEQYF. The DNA of the CDR3 is TGCGCCAGCAGCCAATGGGGTAGCTCCTACGAGCAGTACTTC.

This clone was seen only once. The chain recombines TRBV12-1 with TRBJ2-3; the listed D gene, TRBD2, was not tested against the DNA. TRBV12-1 is labeled a pseudogene. The length of the CDR3 is 17 residues. CDR3 loop: CASSSSAGLAGTDTQYF. CDR3 in DNA: TGTGCCAGCAGCTCCAGTGCCGGACTAGCGGGAACAGATACGCAGTATTTT.

The V gene is TRBV30, the J gene TRBJ1-1, with a weak D call TRBD1 (5 bases). V dropped 7 bases and J dropped 4 bases, with 16 bases sitting between them. The CDR3 has 13 residues. The germline gives CDR1 GTSNPN, CDR2 SVGIG (reference sequence). The CDR3 loop is CASEKDGGTEAFF. The CDR3 DNA reads TGTGCCTCCGAGAAGGACGGGGGCACTGAAGCTTTCTTT.

This clone has only one observation. The J gene is TRBJ1-2, the V gene TRBV28, with a tentative D call TRBD1 (5 bases). The length of the CDR3 is 14 residues. Germline CDR1 reads MDHEN; CDR2 reads SYDVKM. With 4 bases removed from V and 6 bases from J, the gap between germline ends came to 15 bases. The CDR3 here is CASSWVGDADGYTF. The CDR3 DNA is TGTGCCAGCAGTTGGGTGGGGGATGCCGATGGCTACACCTTC.

The rearrangement joins TRBV10-2 to TRBJ1-5; maybe TRBD1 (6 bases). CDR1 and CDR2 (germline): WSHSY, SAAADI. This CDR3 is 16 amino acids long. The V end lost 8 bases, the J end lost 0 bases, and 17 bases lay between the germline ends. The CDR3 DNA sequence: TGCGCCAGCCAGCGAACGGGGGACAATAGCAATCAGCCCCAGCATTTT. Protein sequence: CASQRTGDNSNQPQHF.

The chain joins TRBV28 to TRBJ2-7; TRBD2 matches 13 bases. Germline CDR1 is MDHEN and CDR2 is SYDVKM. V was pared by 6 bases and J by 3 bases, with 8 bases of the junction left unmatched. This CDR3 is 16 amino acids long. CDR3 loop: CASSGTSGNRVYEQYF. DNA of the CDR3: TGTGCCAGCAGCGGGACTAGCGGGAATCGAGTCTACGAGCAGTACTTC.

The chain carries TRBV6-2 or TRBV6-3 and TRBJ1-5, with 7 nucleotides matching TRBD1. Germline assignment: CDR1 MNHEY and CDR2 SVGEGT. This CDR3 has 14 amino acids. V was pared by 6 bases and J by 5 bases, with 7 bases of the junction left unmatched. The CDR3 DNA sequence: TGTGCCAGCAGCCGGGGACAGAGAGATCAGCCCCAGCATTTT. Translating it yields CASSRGQRDQPQHF.